The clone carrying this T cell receptor (beta chain) occurred a few times. Its antigen is still unknown. This CDR3 is built from 17 residues. After removal of 4 bases from V and 5 bases from J, the junction contained 12 bases not matched to a gene. Germline V lookup: CDR1 SGDLS, CDR2 YYNGEE. This sample was taken from a study of beta chain features in type 1 diabetes. Sequencing targeted expressed TCRB transcripts, as all isolated RNA had been reverse transcribed. Clones were read by immunoSEQ multiplex PCR, and TCRdb kept only the in-frame ones, dropping some. The sample comprises under 450,000 clones, approximately 16% of which are singletons, and approximately 0.019% rests with the top ten. Each population that was sorted was more than 98% pure. Findings and limits, study-wide: The naive, central memory and Treg TCRB repertoires showed an apparent similarity that was greater among patients than among healthy donors.

Sequenced: naive CD4+ T cells from blood. V usage is TRBV9 and J usage is TRBJ1-5; 10 nucleotides match TRBD1. This TCR was sampled from a woman aged 18-29 years in good health. This chain's CDR3 is CASSPGQGVGVYQPQHF. The CDR3 DNA reads as TGTGCCAGCAGCCCCGGACAGGGGGTTGGTGTATATCAGCCCCAGCATTTT.